Detailed here is one TCR beta chain. In germline, CDR1 is SGHRS, CDR2 YFSETQ. J was trimmed by 1 base and V by 1 base; bases with no gene match: 17. The CDR3 has 20 amino acids. The sample is drawn from a study of blood T cell repertoires in COVID-19. Participants came from about two dozen US areas, aged roughly 18 to 100 years. Membership in each cohort depended on participant-reported clinical history. Clones were read by immunoSEQ multiplex PCR, and TCRdb kept only the in-frame ones, dropping some. The sample has fewer than 250,000 clones; around 80% are singletons. The chain recombines TRBV5-1 with TRBJ2-1, with TRBD2 matching over 7 bases. The sample was PBMCs or T cells enriched from blood (not recorded which). This receptor was obtained from a woman aged 40 to 50 with acute COVID-19. The CDR3 DNA reads as TGCGCCAGCAGCTTGCCTCTTGCCCTTGCGGGGGATACGTCCTACAATGAGCAGTTCTTC. Translation: CASSLPLALAGDTSYNEQFF.